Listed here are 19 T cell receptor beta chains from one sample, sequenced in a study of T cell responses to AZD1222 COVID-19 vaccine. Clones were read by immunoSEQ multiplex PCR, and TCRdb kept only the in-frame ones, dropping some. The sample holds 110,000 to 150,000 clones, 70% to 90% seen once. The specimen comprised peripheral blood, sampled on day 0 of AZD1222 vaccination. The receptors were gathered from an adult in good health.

CDR3 protein: CASSLGATDTQYF. CDR3 nucleotide sequence: TGTGCCAGCAGCTTAGGGGCCACAGATACGCAGTATTTT. This chain joins TRBV7-2 and TRBJ2-3, with D unresolved. Trimming took off 1 base at V and 2 bases at J, with 4 bases between the two ends. Per germline, CDR1 SGHTA and CDR2 FQGNSA. The CDR3 covers 13 residues.

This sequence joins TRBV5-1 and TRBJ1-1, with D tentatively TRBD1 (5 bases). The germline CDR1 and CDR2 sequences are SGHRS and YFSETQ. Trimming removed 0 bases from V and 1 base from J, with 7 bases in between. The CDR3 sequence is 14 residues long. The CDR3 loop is CASSLGGQNTEAFF. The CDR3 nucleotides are TGCGCCAGCAGCTTGGGTGGACAGAACACTGAAGCTTTCTTT.

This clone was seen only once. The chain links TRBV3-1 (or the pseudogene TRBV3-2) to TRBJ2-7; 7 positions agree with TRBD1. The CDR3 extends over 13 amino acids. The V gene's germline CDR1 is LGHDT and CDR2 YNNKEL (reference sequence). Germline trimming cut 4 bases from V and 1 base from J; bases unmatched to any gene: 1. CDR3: CASSPTGSYEQYF. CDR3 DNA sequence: TGTGCCAGCAGCCCGACAGGGTCCTACGAGCAGTACTTC.

CDR3 DNA sequence: TGCGCCAGCAGCGGGGTCACCTACGAGCAGTACTTC. Its translation: CASSGVTYEQYF. The chain employs TRBV10-2 and TRBJ2-7; a possible D gene is TRBD2 (5 bases). V was shortened by 6 bases and J by 2 bases, with 8 bases between the two germline ends. The CDR3 spans 12 residues. The germline gives CDR1 WSHSY, CDR2 SAAADI.

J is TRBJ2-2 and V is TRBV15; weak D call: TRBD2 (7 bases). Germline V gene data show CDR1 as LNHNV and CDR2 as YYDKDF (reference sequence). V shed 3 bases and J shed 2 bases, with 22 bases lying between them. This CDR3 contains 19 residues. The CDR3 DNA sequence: TGTGCCACCAGCAGGGAGCAGATTAGGGGGGGCACAAACACCGGGGAGCTGTTTTTT. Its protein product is CATSREQIRGGTNTGELFF.

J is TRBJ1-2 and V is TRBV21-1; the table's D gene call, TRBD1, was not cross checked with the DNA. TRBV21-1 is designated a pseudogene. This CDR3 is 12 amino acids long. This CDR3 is CASIGTGGLYTF. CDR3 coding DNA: TGTGCCAGCATAGGAACAGGGGGCCTCTACACCTTC.

CDR3 sequence (DNA): TGCGCCAGCAGCGCGGGACAGGGACCCGACGATACGCAGTATTTT. Protein product: CASSAGQGPDDTQYF. The rearrangement joins TRBV5-1 to TRBJ2-3, with 9 bases identical to TRBD1. V lost 4 bases, J lost 6 bases, and 9 bases stayed unmatched. This CDR3 has 15 amino acids. In germline, CDR1 is SGHRS, CDR2 YFSETQ.

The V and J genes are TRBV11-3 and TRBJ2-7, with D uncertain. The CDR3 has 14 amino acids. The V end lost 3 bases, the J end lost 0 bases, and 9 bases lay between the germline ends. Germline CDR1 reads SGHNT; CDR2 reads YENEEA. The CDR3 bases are TGTGCCAGCAGCTTGACGGCTAGCTCCTACGAGCAGTACTTC. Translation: CASSLTASSYEQYF.

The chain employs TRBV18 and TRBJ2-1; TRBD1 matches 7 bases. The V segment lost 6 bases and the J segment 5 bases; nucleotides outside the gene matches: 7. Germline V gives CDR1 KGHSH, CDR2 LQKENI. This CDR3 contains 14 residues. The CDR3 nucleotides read TGTGCCAGCTCGAGCACAGGGGCCGACAATGAGCAGTTCTTC. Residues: CASSSTGADNEQFF.

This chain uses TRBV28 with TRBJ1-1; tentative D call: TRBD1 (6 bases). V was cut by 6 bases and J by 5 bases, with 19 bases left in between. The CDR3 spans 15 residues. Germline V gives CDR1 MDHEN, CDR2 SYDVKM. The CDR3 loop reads CASSPRRGGLTEAFF. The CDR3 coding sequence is TGTGCCAGCAGCCCTCGACGAGGGGGTTTAACTGAAGCTTTCTTT.

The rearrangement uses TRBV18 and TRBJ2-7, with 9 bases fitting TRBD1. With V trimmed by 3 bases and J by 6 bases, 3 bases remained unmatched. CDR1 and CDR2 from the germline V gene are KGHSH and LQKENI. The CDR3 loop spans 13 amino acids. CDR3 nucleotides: TGTGCCAGCTCACCCGGGACAGGGAGCGAGCAGTACTTC. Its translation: CASSPGTGSEQYF.

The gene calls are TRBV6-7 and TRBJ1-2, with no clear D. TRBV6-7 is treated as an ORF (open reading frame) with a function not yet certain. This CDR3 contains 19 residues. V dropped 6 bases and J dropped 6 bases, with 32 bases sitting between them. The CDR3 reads CASSPPEAAGPNSADGYTF. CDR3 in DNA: TGTGCCAGCAGCCCCCCGGAGGCGGCAGGACCCAATTCAGCGGATGGCTACACCTTC.

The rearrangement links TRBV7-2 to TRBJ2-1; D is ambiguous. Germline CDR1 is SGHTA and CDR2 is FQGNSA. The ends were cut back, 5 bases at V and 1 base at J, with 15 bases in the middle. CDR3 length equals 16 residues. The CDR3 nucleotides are TGTGCCAGCAGCAACTATGGTGGGTCATCCTACAATGAGCAGTTCTTC. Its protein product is CASSNYGGSSYNEQFF.

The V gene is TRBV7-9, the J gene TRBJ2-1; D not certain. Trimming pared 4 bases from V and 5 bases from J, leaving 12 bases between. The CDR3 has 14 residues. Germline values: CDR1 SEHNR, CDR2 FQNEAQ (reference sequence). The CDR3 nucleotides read TGTGCCAGCAGCTCGTCTGACCGGGACAATGAGCAGTTCTTC. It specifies CASSSSDRDNEQFF. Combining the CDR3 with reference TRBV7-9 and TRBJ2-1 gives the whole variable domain DTGVSQNPRHKITKRGQNVTFRCDPISEHNRLYWYRQTLGQGPEFLTYFQNEAQLEKSRLLSDRFSAERPKGSFSTLEIQRTEQGDSAMYLCASSSSDRDNEQFFGPGTRLTVL.

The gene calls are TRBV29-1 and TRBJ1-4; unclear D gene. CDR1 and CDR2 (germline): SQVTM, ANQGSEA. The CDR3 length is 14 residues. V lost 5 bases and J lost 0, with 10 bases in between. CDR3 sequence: CSVRRASTNEKLFF. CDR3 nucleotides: TGCAGCGTTCGGAGAGCGTCAACTAATGAAAAACTGTTTTTT.

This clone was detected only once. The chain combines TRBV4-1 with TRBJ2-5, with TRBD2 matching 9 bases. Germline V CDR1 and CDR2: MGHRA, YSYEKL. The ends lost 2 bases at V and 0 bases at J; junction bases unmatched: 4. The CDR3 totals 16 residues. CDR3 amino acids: CASSQKAGGYQETQYF. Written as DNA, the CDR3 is TGCGCCAGCAGCCAAAAAGCGGGGGGATACCAAGAGACCCAGTACTTC.

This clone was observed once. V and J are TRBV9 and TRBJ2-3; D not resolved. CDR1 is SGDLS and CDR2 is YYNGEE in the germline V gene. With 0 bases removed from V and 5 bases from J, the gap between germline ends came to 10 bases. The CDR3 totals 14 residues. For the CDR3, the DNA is TGTGCCAGCAGCGTAGTTGCTTTGGGAGATACGCAGTATTTT. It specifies CASSVVALGDTQYF.

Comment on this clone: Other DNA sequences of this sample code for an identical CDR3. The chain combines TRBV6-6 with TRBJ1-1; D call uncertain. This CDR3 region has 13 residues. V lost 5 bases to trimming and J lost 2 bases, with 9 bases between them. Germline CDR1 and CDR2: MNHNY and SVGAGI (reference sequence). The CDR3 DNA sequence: TGTGCCAGCAGTCCCCAGGTAAACACTGAAGCTTTCTTT. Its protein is CASSPQVNTEAFF.

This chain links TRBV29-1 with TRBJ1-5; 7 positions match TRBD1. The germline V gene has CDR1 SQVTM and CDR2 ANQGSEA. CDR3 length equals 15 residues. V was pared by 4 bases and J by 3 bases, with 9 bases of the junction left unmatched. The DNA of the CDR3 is TGCAGCGTTGCTGGGGCAGGGGGTTCCAATCAGCCCCAGCATTTT. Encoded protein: CSVAGAGGSNQPQHF.